This T cell receptor (beta chain) was identified in a study of PD-1 blockade in classical Hodgkin lymphoma. General study points: It was among complete responders that baseline diversity resembled that of newly diagnosed patients. Diminished baseline TCR diversity has been reported in newly diagnosed patients relative to healthy donors.

Time point here: cycle 4 day 1 (C4D1), after five to seven weeks of nivolumab. All patients relapsed after autologous stem cell transplantation, and brentuximab vedotin exposure varied. Researchers report purifying CD4+ T cells from thawed PBMCs by magnetic negative selection. A few counts support this clone. What it binds is not known. Generated by immunoSEQ multiplex PCR, the TCRdb table keeps only in-frame clones and is missing some. The sample shows 15,000 to 20,000 clones, about three quarters of them seen only once. From germline, CDR1 is MNHEY and CDR2 SVGAGI. V was shortened by 2 bases and J by 8 bases, with 10 bases between the two germline ends. CDR3 length: 14 residues.

The receptor was derived from a human donor with classical Hodgkin lymphoma. The V call is TRBV6-5, the J call TRBJ1-6; D is undetermined. Sequencing used CD4+ T cells from blood, obtained before the fourth cycle of nivolumab. CDR3 nucleotide sequence: TGTGCCAGCAGTTACACGGCGAGTTATTCACCCCTCCACTTT. It specifies CASSYTASYSPLHF.